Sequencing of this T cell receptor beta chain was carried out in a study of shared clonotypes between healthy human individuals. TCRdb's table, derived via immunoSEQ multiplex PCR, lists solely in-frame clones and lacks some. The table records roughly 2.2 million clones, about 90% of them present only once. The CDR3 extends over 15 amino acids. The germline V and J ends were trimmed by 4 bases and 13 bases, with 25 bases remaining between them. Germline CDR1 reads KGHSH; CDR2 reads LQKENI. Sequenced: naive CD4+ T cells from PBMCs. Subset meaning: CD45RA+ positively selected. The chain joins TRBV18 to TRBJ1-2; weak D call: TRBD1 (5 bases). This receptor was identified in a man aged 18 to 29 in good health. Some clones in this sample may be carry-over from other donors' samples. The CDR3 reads CASSLDSGTIRYSTF. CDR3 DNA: TGTGCCAGCTCACTGGACTCCGGGACGATTCGTTACTCCACCTTC.